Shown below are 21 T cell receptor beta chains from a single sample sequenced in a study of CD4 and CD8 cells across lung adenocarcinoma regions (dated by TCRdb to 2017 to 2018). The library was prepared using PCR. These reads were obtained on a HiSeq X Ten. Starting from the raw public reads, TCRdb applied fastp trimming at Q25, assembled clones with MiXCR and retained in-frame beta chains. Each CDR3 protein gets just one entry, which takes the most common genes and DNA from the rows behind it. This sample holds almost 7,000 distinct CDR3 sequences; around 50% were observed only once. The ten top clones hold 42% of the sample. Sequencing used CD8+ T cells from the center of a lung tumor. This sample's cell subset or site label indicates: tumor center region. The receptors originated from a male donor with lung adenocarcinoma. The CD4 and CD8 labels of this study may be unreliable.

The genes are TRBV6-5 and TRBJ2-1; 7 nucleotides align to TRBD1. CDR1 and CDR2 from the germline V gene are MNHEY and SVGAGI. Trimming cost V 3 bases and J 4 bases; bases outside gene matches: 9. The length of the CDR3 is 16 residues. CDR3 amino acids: CASSYYRGGGYNEQFF. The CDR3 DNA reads TGTGCCAGCAGTTATTACAGGGGCGGTGGGTACAATGAGCAGTTCTTC.

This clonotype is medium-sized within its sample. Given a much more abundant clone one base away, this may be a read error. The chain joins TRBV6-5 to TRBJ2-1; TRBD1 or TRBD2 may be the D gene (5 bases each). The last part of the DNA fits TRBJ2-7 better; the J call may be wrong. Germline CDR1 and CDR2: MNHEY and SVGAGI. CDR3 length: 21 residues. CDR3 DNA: TGTGCCAGCAGTTACTCGGAAAGGCCGGGACGGGGATGGTCCTCCTACAATGAGCAGTACTTC. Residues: CASSYSERPGRGWSSYNEQYF.

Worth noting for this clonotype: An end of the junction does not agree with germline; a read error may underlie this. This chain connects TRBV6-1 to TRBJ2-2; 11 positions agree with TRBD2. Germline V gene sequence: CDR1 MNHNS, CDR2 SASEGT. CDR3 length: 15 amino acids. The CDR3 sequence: CASFSGRANTGDLYF. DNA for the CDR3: TGTGCCAGCTTTAGCGGGAGGGCGAACACCGGGGACCTGTACTTC.

The CDR3 here is CAGSQAVITNAQYF. The CDR3 DNA reads TGTGCGGGCAGTCAGGCCGTGATCACGAATGCGCAGTATTTT. The chain uses TRBV6-1 and TRBJ2-1; no definite D call. The closer fit of TRBJ2-3 to the DNA end suggests the J call may be wrong. Looked up from germline, CDR1 is MNHNS and CDR2 is SASEGT. The CDR3 extends over 14 amino acids.

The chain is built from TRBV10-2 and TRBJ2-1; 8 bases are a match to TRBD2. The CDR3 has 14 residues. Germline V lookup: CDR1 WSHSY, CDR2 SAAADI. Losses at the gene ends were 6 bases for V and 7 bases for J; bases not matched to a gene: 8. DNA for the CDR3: TGCGCCAGCAGGATGGGACTAGTTGGTAATGAGCAGTTCTTC. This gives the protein CASRMGLVGNEQFF.

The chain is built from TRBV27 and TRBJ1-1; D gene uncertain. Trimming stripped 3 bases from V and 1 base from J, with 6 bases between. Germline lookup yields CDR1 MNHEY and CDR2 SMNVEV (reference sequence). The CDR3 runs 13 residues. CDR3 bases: TGTGCCAGCAGTTTCAGACAGAACACTGAAGCTTTCTTT. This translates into CASSFRQNTEAFF.

The CDR3 protein is CASSESSGYTEAFF. As DNA, the CDR3 is TGCGCCAGCAGTGAGTCGAGCGGTTACACTGAAGCTTTCTTT. The chain recombines TRBV10-1 with TRBJ1-1, with D uncertain. CDR3 length equals 14 residues. Germline V lookup: CDR1 WNHNN, CDR2 SYGVQD (reference sequence). V shed 0 bases and J shed 3 bases, with 8 bases lying between them.

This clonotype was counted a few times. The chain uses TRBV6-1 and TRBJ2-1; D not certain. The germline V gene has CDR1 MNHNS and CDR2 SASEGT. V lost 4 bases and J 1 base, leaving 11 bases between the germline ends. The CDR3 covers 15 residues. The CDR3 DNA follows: TGTGCCAGCAGTGGTCCGAGGAGTTCCTACAATGAGCAGTTCTTC. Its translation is CASSGPRSSYNEQFF.

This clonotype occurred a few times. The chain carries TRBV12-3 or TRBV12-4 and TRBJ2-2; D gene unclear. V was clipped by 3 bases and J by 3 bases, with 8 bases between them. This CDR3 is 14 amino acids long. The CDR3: CASSFSEYTGELFF. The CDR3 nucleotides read TGTGCCAGCAGTTTCTCGGAGTACACCGGGGAGCTGTTTTTT.

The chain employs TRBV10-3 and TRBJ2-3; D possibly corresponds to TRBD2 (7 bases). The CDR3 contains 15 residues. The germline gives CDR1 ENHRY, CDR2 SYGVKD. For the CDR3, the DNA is TGTGGCGGGGGTTATGGGGGCCGCGACAAAGAGACGCAGTATTTT. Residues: CGGGYGGRDKETQYF.

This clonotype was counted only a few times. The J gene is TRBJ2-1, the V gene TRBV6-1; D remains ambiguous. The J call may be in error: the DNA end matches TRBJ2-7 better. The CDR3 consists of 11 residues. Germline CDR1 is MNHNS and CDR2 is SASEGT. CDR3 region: CASSASYEQYF. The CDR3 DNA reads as TGTGCCAGCAGTGCCTCCTACGAGCAGTACTTC.

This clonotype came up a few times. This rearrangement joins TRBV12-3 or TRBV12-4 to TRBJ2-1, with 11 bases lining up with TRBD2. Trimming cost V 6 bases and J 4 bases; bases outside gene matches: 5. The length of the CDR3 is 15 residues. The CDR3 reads CASSGTSGPYNEQFF. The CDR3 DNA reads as TGTGCCAGCAGCGGGACTAGCGGCCCTTACAATGAGCAGTTCTTC.

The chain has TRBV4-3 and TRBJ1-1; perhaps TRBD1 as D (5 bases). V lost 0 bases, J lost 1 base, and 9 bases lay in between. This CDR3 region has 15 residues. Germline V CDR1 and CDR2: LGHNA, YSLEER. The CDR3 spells CASSQDQGSNTEAFF. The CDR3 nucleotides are TGCGCCAGCAGCCAAGACCAGGGTTCGAACACTGAAGCTTTCTTT.

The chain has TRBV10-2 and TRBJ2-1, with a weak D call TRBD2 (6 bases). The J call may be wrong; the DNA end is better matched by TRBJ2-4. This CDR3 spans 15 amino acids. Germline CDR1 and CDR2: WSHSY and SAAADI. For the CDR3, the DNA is TGCGCCAGGGGGCACGGGGGTCGTGCCAAAGAGACTCAGTACTTC. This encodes CARGHGGRAKETQYF.

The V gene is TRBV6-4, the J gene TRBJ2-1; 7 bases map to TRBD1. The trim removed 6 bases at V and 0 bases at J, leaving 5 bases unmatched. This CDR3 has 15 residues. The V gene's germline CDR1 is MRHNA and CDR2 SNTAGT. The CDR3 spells CASRTGTSSYNEQFF. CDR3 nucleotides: TGTGCCAGCAGGACAGGGACGAGCTCCTACAATGAGCAGTTCTTC.

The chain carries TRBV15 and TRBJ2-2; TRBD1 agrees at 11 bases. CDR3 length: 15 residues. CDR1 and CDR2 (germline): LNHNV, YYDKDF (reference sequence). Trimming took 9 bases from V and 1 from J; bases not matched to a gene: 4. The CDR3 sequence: CATRTGGLNTGELFF. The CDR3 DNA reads TGTGCCACGAGGACAGGGGGCTTGAACACCGGGGAGCTGTTTTTT.

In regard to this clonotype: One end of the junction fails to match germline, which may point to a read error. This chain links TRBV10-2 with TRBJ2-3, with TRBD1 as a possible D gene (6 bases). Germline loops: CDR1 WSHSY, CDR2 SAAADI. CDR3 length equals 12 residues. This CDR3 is CASSERTATQYF. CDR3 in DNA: TGCGCCAGCAGTGAAAGGACAGCCACGCAGTACTTT.

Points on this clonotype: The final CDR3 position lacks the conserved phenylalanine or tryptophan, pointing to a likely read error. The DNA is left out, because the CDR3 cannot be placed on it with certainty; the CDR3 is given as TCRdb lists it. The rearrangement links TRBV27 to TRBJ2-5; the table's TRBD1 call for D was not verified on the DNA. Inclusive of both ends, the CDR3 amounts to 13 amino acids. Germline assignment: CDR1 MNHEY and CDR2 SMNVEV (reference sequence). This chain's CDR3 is CASSGRVKESQHS.

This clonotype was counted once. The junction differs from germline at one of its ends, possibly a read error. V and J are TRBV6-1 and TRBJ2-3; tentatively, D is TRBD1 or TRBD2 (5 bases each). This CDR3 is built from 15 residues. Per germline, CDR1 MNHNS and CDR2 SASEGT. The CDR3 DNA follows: TGTGCCGGGGGTGAAGGGGCCCGTGACCCAGATACGCAGTACTTT. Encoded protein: CAGGEGARDPDTQYF.

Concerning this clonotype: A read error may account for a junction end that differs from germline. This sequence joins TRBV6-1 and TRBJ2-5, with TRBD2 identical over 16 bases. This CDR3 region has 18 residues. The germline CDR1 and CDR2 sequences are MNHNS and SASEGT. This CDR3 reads CASSEMGTSGRDKDTQYF. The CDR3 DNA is TGTGCCAGCAGTGAAATGGGGACTAGCGGGAGGGATAAAGATACCCAGTACTTC.

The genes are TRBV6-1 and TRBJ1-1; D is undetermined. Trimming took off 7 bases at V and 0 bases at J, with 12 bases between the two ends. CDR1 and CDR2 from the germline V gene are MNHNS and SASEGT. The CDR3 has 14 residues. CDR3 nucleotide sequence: TGTGCCAGCACTGTTTCCGCTATGAACACTGAAGCTTTCTTT. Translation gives CASTVSAMNTEAFF.